A selection of T cell receptor beta chains follows, all from one sample in a study of T cell clones after liver transplantation. The data were produced by immunoSEQ multiplex PCR, yet TCRdb's version contains in-frame clones alone and is incomplete. The sample carries about 75,000 clones, around 84% recorded once. This sample comprised CD4+ T cells from blood, obtained about 50 months after liver transplant. The source of these receptors is a human patient who received a liver transplant. A subset of T cells may come from the graft donor. Each CDR3 is given with its conserved first and last residue. The D gene is left open where the match is weak. Size is omitted from some rows. Given values are once, few, many or a class for expanded clones.

clone_size | j_call | d_call | v_call | cdr3_aa | cdr3_nt
- | TRBJ1-1 | - | TRBV7-2 | CASSYSGHPNTEAFF | TGTGCCAGCAGTTATTCGGGACACCCGAACACTGAAGCTTTCTTT
- | TRBJ2-1 | TRBD2 | TRBV7-3 | CASSLMAGEGIGEQFF | TGTGCCAGCAGCTTAATGGCGGGAGAGGGGATTGGTGAGCAGTTCTTC
- | TRBJ1-3 | - | TRBV18 | CASSPEENTIYF | TGTGCCAGCTCACCAGAGGAAAACACCATATATTTT
- | TRBJ2-7 | - | TRBV7-2 | CASSPTTYEQYF | TGTGCCAGCAGCCCTACGACCTACGAGCAGTACTTC
- | TRBJ2-3 | - | TRBV2 | CASSLKGDTDTQYF | TGTGCCAGCAGCCTAAAAGGGGACACAGATACGCAGTATTTT
- | TRBJ2-1 | TRBD1 | TRBV7-9 | CASSQQGGTYNEQFF | TGTGCCAGCAGCCAACAGGGGGGCACCTACAATGAGCAGTTCTTC
- | TRBJ2-5 | - | TRBV7-2 | CASSLKRRKGETQYF | TGTGCCAGCAGCTTAAAGCGCCGAAAGGGGGAGACCCAGTACTTC
once | TRBJ2-1 | - | TRBV28 | CASSPNQGGYNEQFF | TGTGCCAGCAGTCCAAATCAGGGGGGCTACAATGAGCAGTTCTTC
- | TRBJ2-5 | TRBD2 | TRBV30 | CAWSSPGLAGLGTQYF | TGTGCCTGGAGTAGTCCGGGACTAGCGGGACTTGGGACCCAGTACTTC
medium-sized | TRBJ2-1 | - | TRBV7-2 | CASSLVAVPYNEQFF | TGTGCCAGCAGCTTAGTGGCAGTTCCCTACAATGAGCAGTTCTTC
- | TRBJ1-6 | - | TRBV4-2 | CASSQVGGDSPLHF | TGTGCCAGCAGCCAAGTGGGGGGGGATTCACCCCTCCACTTT
few | TRBJ2-2 | - | TRBV2 | CASSEGYTGELFF | TGTGCCAGCAGTGAAGGGTATACCGGGGAGCTGTTTTTT
once | TRBJ1-1 | - | TRBV19 | CASSTMGHRDGNTEAFF | TGTGCCAGTAGTACGATGGGACACCGGGATGGGAACACTGAAGCTTTCTTT
- | TRBJ2-3 | - | TRBV18 | CASSPLDTQYF | TGTGCCAGCTCACCGCTGGATACGCAGTATTTT
- | TRBJ2-7 | TRBD1 | TRBV19 | CASSNRDRELSYEQYF | TGTGCCAGTAGTAATCGGGACAGGGAACTCTCCTACGAGCAGTACTTC
- | TRBJ2-7 | TRBD1 | TRBV29-1 | CSVGAGGSYEQYF | TGCAGCGTTGGGGCAGGGGGCTCCTACGAGCAGTACTTC
few | TRBJ2-5 | - | TRBV2 | CASRATERAQETQYF | TGTGCCAGCCGGGCCACAGAACGGGCCCAAGAGACCCAGTACTTC
- | TRBJ2-3 | - | TRBV7-9 | CASSLEGARADTQYF | TGTGCCAGCAGCTTAGAAGGCGCCCGGGCGGATACGCAGTATTTT
- | TRBJ2-5 | - | TRBV5-1 | CASSFGGSTQETQYF | TGCGCCAGCAGCTTCGGCGGGTCAACCCAAGAGACCCAGTACTTC
few | TRBJ1-2 | - | TRBV27 | CASSRQSPDYGYTF | TGTGCCAGCAGTAGACAATCGCCAGACTATGGCTACACCTTC
- | TRBJ2-5 | TRBD1 | TRBV10-3 | CAISSGQSQETQYF | TGTGCCATCAGCTCGGGACAGAGCCAAGAGACCCAGTACTTC